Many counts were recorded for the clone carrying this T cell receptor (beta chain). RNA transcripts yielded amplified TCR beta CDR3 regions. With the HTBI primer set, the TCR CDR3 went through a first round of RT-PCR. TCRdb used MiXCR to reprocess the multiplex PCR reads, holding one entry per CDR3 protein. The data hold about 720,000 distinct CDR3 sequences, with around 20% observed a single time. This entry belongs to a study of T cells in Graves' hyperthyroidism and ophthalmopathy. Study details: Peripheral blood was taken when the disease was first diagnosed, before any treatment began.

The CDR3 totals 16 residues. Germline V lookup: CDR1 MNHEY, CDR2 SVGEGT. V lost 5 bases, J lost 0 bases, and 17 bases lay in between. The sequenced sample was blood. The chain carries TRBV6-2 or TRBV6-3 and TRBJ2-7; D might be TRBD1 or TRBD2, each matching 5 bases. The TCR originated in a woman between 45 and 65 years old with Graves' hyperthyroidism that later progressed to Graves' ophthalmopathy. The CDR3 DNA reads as TGTGCCAGCAGTGCTGCGGCGGCAGGGAGCTCCTACGAGCAGTACTTC. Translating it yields CASSAAAAGSSYEQYF.